The 21 T cell receptor beta chains reported below all come from one sample, sequenced in a study of T cell responses to AZD1222 COVID-19 vaccine (dated by TCRdb to 2020 to 2023). The sample's time point label is to be understood as: baseline before first vaccination. In light of the paper, this sample's treatment or condition label describes: meningococcal conjugate vaccine given as trial control. Libraries were built with the immunoSEQ multiplex PCR assay. TCRdb provides this immuneACCESS table in a form limited to in-frame rearrangements. Some clones are lacking; in checked studies, under half of them reflect an unresolved V gene, and why the rest are absent is not known. The sample contains some 90,000 clones, 91% of them found a single time. Around 5.5% of the sample lies in the top ten. The sequencing here drew on peripheral blood, taken on day 0 of MenACWY control vaccination. The receptors derive from an adult in good health.

The gene calls are TRBV12-3 or TRBV12-4 and TRBJ1-1; D is unclear. The CDR3 runs to 13 residues. The V gene lost 7 bases and the J gene lost 5 bases, with 14 bases spanning the gap. Written as DNA, the CDR3 is TGTGCCAGCATCATAACTCCGGGGACTGAAGCTTTCTTT. It specifies CASIITPGTEAFF.

The V gene is TRBV4-3, the J gene TRBJ2-6; D is unclear. The CDR3 is made up of 14 amino acids. The V gene lost 4 bases and the J gene lost 4 bases, with 8 bases spanning the gap. Germline V gene data show CDR1 as LGHNA and CDR2 as YSLEER. The CDR3 DNA sequence: TGCGCCAGCAGCCCACTTAGGGGGGCCAACGTCCTGACTTTC. Translated: CASSPLRGANVLTF.

This chain joins TRBV4-2 and TRBJ2-1; 10 bases are a match to TRBD2. Trimming at V came to 5 bases and at J to 1 base, leaving 5 bases not matched to a gene. CDR1 is LGHNA and CDR2 is YNFKEQ in the germline V gene. This CDR3 is built from 16 residues. The chain's CDR3 is CASSASGGQSYNEQFF. The CDR3 region has the DNA TGTGCCAGCAGCGCTAGCGGGGGCCAATCCTACAATGAGCAGTTCTTC.

This rearrangement joins TRBV11-2 to TRBJ2-2; D might be TRBD2 (5 bases). The germline V gene has CDR1 SGHAT and CDR2 FQNNGV. Trimming left V 7 bases short and J 4 bases short, with 10 bases between. The CDR3 length is 13 residues. The CDR3 spells CASNPSPTGELFF. CDR3 DNA sequence: TGTGCCAGCAATCCTAGCCCCACCGGGGAGCTGTTTTTT.

The chain carries TRBV18 and TRBJ1-2; D is undetermined. Germline V gene lookup returns CDR1 KGHSH and CDR2 LQKENI. V lost 3 bases to trimming and J lost 5 bases, with 19 bases between them. CDR3 length equals 16 residues. The CDR3 reads CASSPSLDADQYGYTF. CDR3 bases: TGTGCCAGCTCACCCTCCCTGGACGCTGACCAATATGGCTACACCTTC.

The J gene is TRBJ2-7, the V gene TRBV11-2; either TRBD1 or TRBD2 may fit D (5 bases each). Germline V gene data show CDR1 as SGHAT and CDR2 as FQNNGV. The length of the CDR3 is 12 residues. V dropped 5 bases and J dropped 4 bases, with 9 bases sitting between them. This CDR3 reads CASSQGPYEQYF. CDR3 sequence (DNA): TGTGCCAGCAGCCAGGGACCTTACGAGCAGTACTTC.

The genes are TRBV3-1 (or the pseudogene TRBV3-2) and TRBJ2-5, with TRBD2 as a possible D gene (5 bases). Germline V lookup: CDR1 LGHDT, CDR2 YNNKEL (reference sequence). The CDR3 loop spans 16 amino acids. V lost 2 bases to trimming and J lost 4 bases, with 17 bases between them. CDR3 bases: TGTGCCAGCAGCCAACTAAGCGGTAACCGGTTAGAGACCCAGTACTTC. Translating it yields CASSQLSGNRLETQYF.

This clone was recorded a few times. This sequence joins TRBV9 and TRBJ2-2, with D unresolved. Trimming pared 0 bases from V and 3 bases from J, leaving 6 bases between. Germline loops: CDR1 SGDLS, CDR2 YYNGEE. This CDR3 region has 14 residues. The CDR3 DNA follows: TGTGCCAGCAGCGTAGGGGGATACACCGGGGAGCTGTTTTTT. Protein sequence: CASSVGGYTGELFF.

The gene calls are TRBV7-9 and TRBJ1-5; 7 nucleotides agree with TRBD1. Germline V gene lookup returns CDR1 SEHNR and CDR2 FQNEAQ (reference sequence). CDR3 length: 13 amino acids. The V gene end was trimmed by 3 bases and the J gene end by 5 bases; junction bases not matched to a gene: 1. The CDR3, as DNA: TGTGCCAGCAGCTTGGGACAGTATCAGCCCCAGCATTTT. This gives the protein CASSLGQYQPQHF.

The chain couples TRBV28 to TRBJ1-5, with TRBD1 as a possible D gene (6 bases). There are 13 residues in the CDR3. Trimming left V 5 bases short and J 7 bases short, with 12 bases between. The germline gives CDR1 MDHEN, CDR2 SYDVKM. CDR3 in DNA: TGTGCCAGCAGTCTACAGGGTTTCCAGCCCCAGCATTTT. This translates into CASSLQGFQPQHF.

The table lists this clone with a count of one. The rearrangement uses TRBV7-9 and TRBJ2-7, with 8 positions matching TRBD2. In germline, CDR1 is SEHNR, CDR2 FQNEAQ (reference sequence). The CDR3 is made up of 13 amino acids. The junction had 3 bases not matched to a gene; V was cut back by 5 bases and J by 3 bases. CDR3 DNA: TGTGCCAGCAGCCCCGGGGGGGGCTACGAGCAGTACTTC. Its protein is CASSPGGGYEQYF.

The V gene is TRBV28, the J gene TRBJ1-4; no clear D. V shed 2 bases and J shed 8 bases, with 18 bases lying between them. CDR1 MDHEN and CDR2 SYDVKM come from the germline V gene. The CDR3 covers 16 residues. The CDR3, as DNA: TGTGCCAGCAGTTTACGCCAGTTGGGAATAGGGGAAAAACTGTTTTTT. Amino acid sequence: CASSLRQLGIGEKLFF.

The chain links TRBV5-6 to TRBJ1-2; maybe TRBD1 (5 bases). Trimming cost V 0 bases and J 6 bases, with 6 bases left between them. Germline-derived CDR1 and CDR2 are SGHDT and YYEEEE. The CDR3 consists of 12 residues. CDR3 DNA: TGTGCCAGCAGCTTGGTGGGGGATGGCTACACCTTC. This sequence encodes CASSLVGDGYTF.

The chain joins TRBV5-1 to TRBJ1-1; 9 bases agree with TRBD1. Germline V CDR1 and CDR2: SGHRS, YFSETQ. The junction had 6 bases not matched to a gene; V was cut back by 0 bases and J by 3 bases. The CDR3 runs to 16 residues. CDR3 loop: CASSLGTGDPDTEAFF. The CDR3 region has the DNA TGCGCCAGCAGCTTGGGGACAGGGGACCCGGACACTGAAGCTTTCTTT.

The J gene is TRBJ1-2, the V gene TRBV11-2, with D tentatively TRBD1 (5 bases). V lost 5 bases and J lost 4, with 11 bases in between. The CDR3 is made up of 13 amino acids. CDR1 and CDR2 from the germline V gene are SGHAT and FQNNGV. CDR3 in amino acids: CASSTQGSYGYTF. CDR3 DNA sequence: TGTGCCAGCAGCACTCAGGGATCCTATGGCTACACCTTC.

The V and J genes are TRBV3-1 (or the pseudogene TRBV3-2) and TRBJ1-5; no reliable D call. Trimming took off 5 bases at V and 6 bases at J, with 11 bases between the two ends. CDR1 and CDR2 (germline): LGHDT, YNNKEL (reference sequence). The CDR3 totals 13 residues. CDR3 sequence: CASSSGDGQPQHF. The CDR3 region has the DNA TGTGCCAGCAGCTCGGGTGATGGTCAGCCCCAGCATTTT.

The CDR3 DNA reads as TGTGCTAGTGGTTTGGTACTAGCGGGAGGTCAAGAGACCCAGTACTTC. Translation: CASGLVLAGGQETQYF. This chain joins TRBV12-5 and TRBJ2-5, with TRBD2 identical over 12 bases. This CDR3 comprises 16 residues. J gave up 2 bases and V 0 bases, and 1 base lay outside the gene matches. Germline V gives CDR1 LGHNT, CDR2 FRNRAP.

In its sample, this clone was seen a few times. The chain links TRBV7-2 to TRBJ1-1, with D uncertain. Between the trimmed V and J ends, which lost 6 bases and 8 bases, there was a span of 19 bases. CDR3 length equals 14 residues. Germline loops: CDR1 SGHTA, CDR2 FQGNSA. The CDR3 DNA follows: TGTGCCAGCAGATCCGATCCCTTTAAAACCGAAGCTTTCTTT. Translating it yields CASRSDPFKTEAFF.

The genes are TRBV28 and TRBJ2-3; TRBD1 might be the D (6 bases). The CDR3 is 13 residues long. The V gene lost 5 bases and the J gene lost 6 bases, with 12 bases spanning the gap. Germline loops: CDR1 MDHEN, CDR2 SYDVKM. The CDR3 bases are TGTGCCAGCAGTCGGGACATGGCGGATACGCAGTATTTT. As protein: CASSRDMADTQYF.

The gene calls are TRBV4-1 and TRBJ1-2, with D perhaps TRBD1 (5 bases). Trimming stripped 0 bases from V and 5 bases from J, with 19 bases between. There are 17 residues in the CDR3. Germline V gene lookup returns CDR1 MGHRA and CDR2 YSYEKL. CDR3: CASSQEGTGVRGYGYTF. As DNA, the CDR3 is TGCGCCAGCAGCCAAGAAGGGACGGGGGTAAGAGGGTATGGCTACACCTTC.

The chain recombines TRBV5-1 with TRBJ1-1; D is undetermined. Germline V gene lookup returns CDR1 SGHRS and CDR2 YFSETQ. Trimming removed 0 bases at V and 6 bases at J, with 9 bases between. CDR3 length: 13 residues. DNA for the CDR3: TGCGCCAGCAGCTTGGATTATATTGCTGAAGCTTTCTTT. Amino acids: CASSLDYIAEAFF.